Shown below are 16 T cell receptor beta chains from a single sample sequenced in a study of identical twins (dated by TCRdb to the mid-2010s). To prepare the library, 5' RACE was applied. Sequencing used an Illumina HiSeq 2000. TCRdb applied fastp at Q25 and MiXCR to the public reads, then kept only in-frame beta chains. Records with the same CDR3 protein are collapsed into one entry carrying the most frequent genes and DNA. For this sample the table gives 350,000 to 500,000 distinct CDR3 sequences, of which about 18% were detected only once. The top ten clonotypes cover around 12% of the sample. Specimen: naive T cells sorted from blood. Interpreted using the paper, the cell subset or site label stands for: cells isolated with a human naive T-cell isolation kit. The source of these receptors is a man aged 45-60 years in good health.

The gene calls are TRBV7-8 and TRBJ2-1; 7 nucleotides line up with TRBD2. Germline loops: CDR1 SGHVS, CDR2 FQNEAQ. V was pared by 1 base and J by 8 bases, with 11 bases of the junction left unmatched. The CDR3 runs to 16 residues. CDR3 coding DNA: TGTGCCAGCAGCTTAGGAGCGGGGAGTTTAAGTTATGAGCAGTTCTTC. Amino acid sequence: CASSLGAGSLSYEQFF.

This clonotype appeared a few times. The genes are TRBV5-6 and TRBJ2-4; D is ambiguous. Looked up from germline, CDR1 is SGHDT and CDR2 is YYEEEE. The V end lost 2 bases, the J end lost 8 bases, and 5 bases lay between the germline ends. CDR3 length: 11 residues. The CDR3 sequence is CASSFMDIQYF. CDR3 nucleotides: TGTGCCAGCAGCTTTATGGACATTCAGTACTTC.

The table lists this clonotype with a few counts. This sequence joins TRBV5-1 and TRBJ2-1, with a tentative D call TRBD1 (5 bases). The germline V gene encodes CDR1 SGHRS and CDR2 YFSETQ. The CDR3 spans 16 residues. Between the trimmed V and J ends, which lost 0 bases and 6 bases, there was a span of 16 bases. The CDR3 here is CASSLGEGAGGNEQFF. Written as DNA, the CDR3 is TGCGCCAGCAGCTTGGGTGAAGGGGCTGGTGGCAATGAGCAGTTCTTC.

This clonotype was counted a few times. A much larger clone differs by one base, so this may be a read error. The gene calls are TRBV6-2 or TRBV6-3 and TRBJ2-7; weak D call: TRBD1 (5 bases). V dropped 0 bases and J dropped 4 bases, with 7 bases sitting between them. Germline values: CDR1 MNHEY, CDR2 SVGEGT. The CDR3 consists of 13 residues. DNA of the CDR3: TGTGCCAGCAGTTACTCGAAGGGGTACGAGCAGTACTTC. As protein: CASSYSKGYEQYF.

The V gene is TRBV10-3, the J gene TRBJ2-5; D gene uncertain. The germline V gene encodes CDR1 ENHRY and CDR2 SYGVKD. This CDR3 has 15 residues. Trimming stripped 0 bases from V and 5 bases from J, with 13 bases between. CDR3 DNA sequence: TGTGCCATCAGTGAGTCGGTTAGAGCCTCGGAGACCCAGTACTTC. It specifies CAISESVRASETQYF.

Comments on this clonotype: At one end, the junction sequence differs from germline, possibly due to a read error. The chain combines TRBV19 with TRBJ2-1; TRBD2 matches 8 bases. CDR3 length equals 13 residues. Germline V gene lookup returns CDR1 LNHDA and CDR2 SQIVND (reference sequence). The DNA of the CDR3 is TGTGCCAGTAGGATAGCGGGGAATCGCGAGCAGTTCTTC. Protein: CASRIAGNREQFF.

The table lists this clonotype with many counts. This sequence joins TRBV3-1 and TRBJ2-3; 10 nucleotides align to TRBD1. With 6 bases clipped from V and 0 bases from J, the junction kept 9 bases outside the gene matches. CDR3 length equals 17 residues. Germline V gene lookup returns CDR1 LGHDT and CDR2 YNNKEL (reference sequence). The chain's CDR3 is CASSRPTGGLSTDTQYF. CDR3 DNA sequence: TGTGCCAGCAGTCGACCGACAGGGGGCCTTAGCACAGATACGCAGTATTTT.

This chain links TRBV12-3 or TRBV12-4 with TRBJ1-6, with D tentatively TRBD1 (6 bases). This CDR3 spans 16 amino acids. V lost 3 bases and J lost 9, with 18 bases in between. CDR3 DNA sequence: TGTGCCAGCAGTTTCCAGACGGCCGGGGGCCGTTCACCCCTCCACTTT. Encoded protein: CASSFQTAGGRSPLHF.

The chain joins TRBV5-5 to TRBJ2-7, with TRBD1 as a possible D gene (6 bases). The CDR3 extends over 13 amino acids. The ends were cut back, 3 bases at V and 6 bases at J, with 13 bases in the middle. Germline V lookup: CDR1 SGHKS, CDR2 YYEKEE (reference sequence). CDR3 coding DNA: TGTGCCAGCAGCTCCGGGACACCCGCCGAGCAGTACTTC. Amino acids: CASSSGTPAEQYF.

This sequence joins TRBV6-5 and TRBJ2-7, with TRBD1 matching 8 bases. The CDR3 runs to 15 residues. The V gene's germline CDR1 is MNHEY and CDR2 SVGAGI. Unmatched junction bases numbered 4, after V lost 0 bases and J lost 3 bases. Here the CDR3 DNA reads TGTGCCAGCAGTTACTCCGCTGGACAGGGCTACGAGCAGTACTTC. It encodes CASSYSAGQGYEQYF.

The genes are TRBV15 and TRBJ2-3; D is possibly TRBD1 (6 bases). The germline gives CDR1 LNHNV, CDR2 YYDKDF (reference sequence). The CDR3 is 19 residues long. V gave up 0 bases and J gave up 7 bases, with 26 bases separating them. The CDR3 DNA is TGTGCCACCAGCAGAGATAAAATTTTTATGGACAGCCAAACTCATACGCAGTATTTT. This translates into CATSRDKIFMDSQTHTQYF.

This clonotype was recorded at least ten times. The chain combines TRBV14 with TRBJ2-2; 11 nucleotides match TRBD1. There are 18 residues in the CDR3. Germline trimming cut 3 bases from V and 3 bases from J; bases unmatched to any gene: 9. CDR1 SGHDN and CDR2 FVKESK come from the germline V gene. The CDR3 region has the DNA TGTGCCAGCAGCCACTTCCCCAGGACAGGGGGCTACACCGGGGAGCTGTTTTTT. The encoded protein is CASSHFPRTGGYTGELFF.

The genes are TRBV7-2 and TRBJ2-5; D uncertain. V lost 1 base, J lost 1 base, and 7 bases lay in between. The germline CDR1 and CDR2 sequences are SGHTA and FQGNSA. CDR3 length: 14 residues. CDR3 amino acids: CASSLDYSQETQYF. The CDR3 nucleotides read TGTGCCAGCAGCTTAGATTACAGCCAAGAGACCCAGTACTTC.

This clonotype showed up just a few times. The chain combines TRBV6-5 with TRBJ2-2; no reliable D call. The germline V gene encodes CDR1 MNHEY and CDR2 SVGAGI. Trimming removed 0 bases at V and 3 bases at J, with 2 bases between. This CDR3 is built from 13 residues. CDR3 bases: TGTGCCAGCAGTTACTCATACACCGGGGAGCTGTTTTTT. Its protein product is CASSYSYTGELFF.

The chain employs TRBV12-5 and TRBJ1-2; TRBD1 matches at 9 bases. Looked up from germline, CDR1 is LGHNT and CDR2 is FRNRAP. The CDR3 extends over 16 amino acids. The V gene end was trimmed by 0 bases and the J gene end by 2 bases; junction bases not matched to a gene: 4. This CDR3 reads CASGLVLQGANYGYTF. The CDR3 region has the DNA TGTGCTAGTGGTTTGGTCTTACAGGGGGCGAACTATGGCTACACCTTC.

This clonotype was observed at least ten times. CDR3 in DNA: TGTGCCAGCAGTCGGATAGCCGGCGAGCAGTACTTC. This codes for CASSRIAGEQYF. The chain links TRBV28 to TRBJ2-7; no definite D call. In germline, CDR1 is MDHEN, CDR2 SYDVKM. V lost 5 bases, J lost 6 bases, and 11 bases lay in between. The CDR3 has 12 residues.